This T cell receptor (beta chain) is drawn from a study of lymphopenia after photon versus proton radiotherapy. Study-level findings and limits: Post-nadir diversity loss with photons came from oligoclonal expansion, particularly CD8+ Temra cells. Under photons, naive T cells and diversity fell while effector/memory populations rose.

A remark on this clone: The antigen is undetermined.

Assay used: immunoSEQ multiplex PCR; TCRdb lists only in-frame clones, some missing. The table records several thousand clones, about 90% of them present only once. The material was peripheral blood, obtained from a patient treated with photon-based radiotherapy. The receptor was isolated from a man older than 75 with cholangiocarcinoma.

CDR3 loop: CASSLTGGWNYGYTF. In DNA form, the CDR3 reads TGTGCCAGCAGCCTGACAGGGGGCTGGAACTATGGCTACACCTTC. V and J are TRBV14 and TRBJ1-2, with 10 bases aligning to TRBD1. V dropped 4 bases and J dropped 2; count of bases not matched to a gene: 4. Per germline, CDR1 SGHDN and CDR2 FVKESK. The CDR3 is 15 amino acids.